This T cell receptor beta chain was sequenced for a study of vaccination effects on CD4 cells after COVID-19. As for the study in general: Post-vaccine samples followed the second dose by a median of 72 days. A density of approximately 2 million PBMC per well was used; these cells were cultured with 9.5 to 10 IU/ml IL-2 and approximately 10 ug/ml peptides.

Study observations and caveats: Clones arising from infection and from vaccination showed marked clonal contraction late after vaccination.

Method: immunoSEQ multiplex PCR; TCRdb's copy keeps in-frame clones and lacks some. Found here are around 40,000 clones, around 70% of them singletons; the top ten hold roughly 9.7%. Following 10 days of culture, CD4+ T cells were isolated. The participants, recipients of two vaccine doses, got either BNT162b2 or mRNA-1273. Vaccinees lacked prior SARS-CoV-2 infection and tested negative for nucleocapsid antibodies. This clone has more than one count but fewer than ten. Antigen: not known. The sequencing used CD4+ T cells from PBMCs cultured without peptide, collected after COVID-19 vaccination. The clonotype comes from a human donor who received a COVID-19 vaccine.

The CDR3 coding sequence is TGTGCCAGCAGGGGACACAGGGACAATGAGCAGTTCTTC. Translation gives CASRGHRDNEQFF. V is TRBV9 and J is TRBJ2-1; the D gene is possibly TRBD1 (6 bases). Per germline, CDR1 SGDLS and CDR2 YYNGEE. V dropped 5 bases and J dropped 5 bases, with 11 bases sitting between them. This CDR3 comprises 13 residues.